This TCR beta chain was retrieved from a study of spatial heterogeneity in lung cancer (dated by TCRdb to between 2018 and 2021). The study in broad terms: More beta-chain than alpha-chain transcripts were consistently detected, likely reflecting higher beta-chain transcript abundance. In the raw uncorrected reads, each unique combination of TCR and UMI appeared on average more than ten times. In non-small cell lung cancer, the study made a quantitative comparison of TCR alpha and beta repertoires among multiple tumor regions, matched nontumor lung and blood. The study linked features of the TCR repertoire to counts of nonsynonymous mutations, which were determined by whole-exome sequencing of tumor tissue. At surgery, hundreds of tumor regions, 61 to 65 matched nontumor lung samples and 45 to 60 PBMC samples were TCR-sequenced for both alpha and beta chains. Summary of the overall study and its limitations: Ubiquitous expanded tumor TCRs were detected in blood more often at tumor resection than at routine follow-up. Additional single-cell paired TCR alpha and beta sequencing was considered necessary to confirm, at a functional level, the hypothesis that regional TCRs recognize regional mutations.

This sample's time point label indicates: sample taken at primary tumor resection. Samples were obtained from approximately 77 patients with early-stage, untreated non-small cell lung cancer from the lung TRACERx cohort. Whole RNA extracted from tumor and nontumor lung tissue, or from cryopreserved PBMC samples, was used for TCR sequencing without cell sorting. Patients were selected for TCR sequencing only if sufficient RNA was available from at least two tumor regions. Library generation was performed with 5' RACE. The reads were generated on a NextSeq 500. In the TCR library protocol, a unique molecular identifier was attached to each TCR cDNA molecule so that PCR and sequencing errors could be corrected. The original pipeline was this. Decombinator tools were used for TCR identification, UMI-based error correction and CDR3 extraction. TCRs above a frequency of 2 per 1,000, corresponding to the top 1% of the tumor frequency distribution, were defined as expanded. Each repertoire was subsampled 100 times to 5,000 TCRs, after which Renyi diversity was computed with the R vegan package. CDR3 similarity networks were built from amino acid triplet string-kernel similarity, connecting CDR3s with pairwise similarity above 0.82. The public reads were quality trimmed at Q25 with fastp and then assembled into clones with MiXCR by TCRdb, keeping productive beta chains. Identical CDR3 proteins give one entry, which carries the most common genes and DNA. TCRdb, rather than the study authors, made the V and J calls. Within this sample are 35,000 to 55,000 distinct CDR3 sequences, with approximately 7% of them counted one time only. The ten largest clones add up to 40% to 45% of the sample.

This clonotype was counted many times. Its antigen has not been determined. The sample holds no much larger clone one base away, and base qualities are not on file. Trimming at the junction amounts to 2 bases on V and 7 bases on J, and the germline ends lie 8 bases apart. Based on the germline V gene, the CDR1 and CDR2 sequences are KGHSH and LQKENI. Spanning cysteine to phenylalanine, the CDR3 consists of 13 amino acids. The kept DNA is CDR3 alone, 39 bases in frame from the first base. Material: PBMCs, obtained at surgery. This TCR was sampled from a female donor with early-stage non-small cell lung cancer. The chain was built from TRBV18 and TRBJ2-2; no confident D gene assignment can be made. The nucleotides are TGTGCCAGCTCACCAGCCCAAAACGGGGAGCTGTTTTTT. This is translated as CASSPAQNGELFF.